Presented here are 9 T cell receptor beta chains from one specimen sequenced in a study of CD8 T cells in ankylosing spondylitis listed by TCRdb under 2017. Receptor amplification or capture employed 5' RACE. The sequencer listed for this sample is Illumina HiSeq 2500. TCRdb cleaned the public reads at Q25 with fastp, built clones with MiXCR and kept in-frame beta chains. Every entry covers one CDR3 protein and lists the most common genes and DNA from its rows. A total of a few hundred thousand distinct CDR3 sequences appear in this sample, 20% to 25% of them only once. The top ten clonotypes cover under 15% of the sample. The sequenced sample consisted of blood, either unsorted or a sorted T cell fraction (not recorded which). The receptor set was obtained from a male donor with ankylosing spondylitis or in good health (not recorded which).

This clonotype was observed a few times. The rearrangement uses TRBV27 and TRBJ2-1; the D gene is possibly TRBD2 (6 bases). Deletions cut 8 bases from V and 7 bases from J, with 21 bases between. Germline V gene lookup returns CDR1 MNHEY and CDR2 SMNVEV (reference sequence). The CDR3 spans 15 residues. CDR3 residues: CASSLNRDFYNEQFF. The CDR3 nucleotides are TGTGCCAGCTCCCTCAACCGGGACTTCTATAATGAGCAGTTCTTC.

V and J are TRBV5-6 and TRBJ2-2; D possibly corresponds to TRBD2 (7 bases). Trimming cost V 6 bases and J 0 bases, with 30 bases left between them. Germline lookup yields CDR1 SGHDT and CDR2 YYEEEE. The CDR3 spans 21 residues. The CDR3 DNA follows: TGTGCCAGCACCACAAAAACCGGGGGGCCGACCGCCGAGTCGAACACCGGGGAGCTGTTTTTT. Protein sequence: CASTTKTGGPTAESNTGELFF.

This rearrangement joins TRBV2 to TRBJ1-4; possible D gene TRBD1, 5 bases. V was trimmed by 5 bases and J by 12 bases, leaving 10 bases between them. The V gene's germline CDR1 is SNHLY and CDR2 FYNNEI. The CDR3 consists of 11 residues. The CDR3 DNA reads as TGTGCCAGCAGTCCAGGGAATCAACTGTTTTTT. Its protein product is CASSPGNQLFF.

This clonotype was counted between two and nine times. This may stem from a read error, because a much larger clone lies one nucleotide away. The CDR3 protein is CASSPGLAGFEQYF. The CDR3 DNA is TGTGCCAGCAGCCCGGGACTAGCGGGGTTCGAGCAGTACTTC. V and J are TRBV7-6 and TRBJ2-7; 13 bases agree with TRBD2. CDR3 length: 14 residues. After removal of 5 bases from V and 6 bases from J, the junction contained 4 bases not matched to a gene. The germline CDR1 and CDR2 sequences are SGHVS and FNYEAQ.

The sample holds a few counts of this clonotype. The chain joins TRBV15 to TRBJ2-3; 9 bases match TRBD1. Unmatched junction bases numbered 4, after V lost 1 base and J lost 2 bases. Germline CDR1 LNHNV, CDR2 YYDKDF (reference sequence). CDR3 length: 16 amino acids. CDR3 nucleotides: TGTGCCACCAGCAGAGGGACAGGGGTGGACACAGATACGCAGTATTTT. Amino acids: CATSRGTGVDTDTQYF.

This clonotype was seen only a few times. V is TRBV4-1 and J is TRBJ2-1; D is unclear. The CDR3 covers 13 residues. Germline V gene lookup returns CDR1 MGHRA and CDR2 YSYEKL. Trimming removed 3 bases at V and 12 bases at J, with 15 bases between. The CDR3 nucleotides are TGCGCCAGCAGCCAGGACGCCGGGTGGGTGCAGTTCTTC. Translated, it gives CASSQDAGWVQFF.

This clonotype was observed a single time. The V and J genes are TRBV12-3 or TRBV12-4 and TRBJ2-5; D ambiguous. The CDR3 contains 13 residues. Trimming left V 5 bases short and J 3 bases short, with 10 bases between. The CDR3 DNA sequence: TGTGCCAGCAGTGACCCTCGCGAAGAGACCCAGTACTTC. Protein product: CASSDPREETQYF.

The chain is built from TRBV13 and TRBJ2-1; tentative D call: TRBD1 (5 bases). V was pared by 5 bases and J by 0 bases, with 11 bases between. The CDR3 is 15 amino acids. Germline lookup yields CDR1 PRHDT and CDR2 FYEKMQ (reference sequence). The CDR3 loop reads CASSIRQGSYNEQFF. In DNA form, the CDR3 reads TGTGCCAGCAGCATTAGGCAGGGCTCCTACAATGAGCAGTTCTTC. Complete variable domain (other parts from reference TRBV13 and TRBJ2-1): AAGVIQSPRHLIKEKRETATLKCYPIPRHDTVYWYQQGPGQDPQFLISFYEKMQSDKGSIPDRFSAQQFSDYHSELNMSSLELGDSALYFCASSIRQGSYNEQFFGPGTRLTVL.

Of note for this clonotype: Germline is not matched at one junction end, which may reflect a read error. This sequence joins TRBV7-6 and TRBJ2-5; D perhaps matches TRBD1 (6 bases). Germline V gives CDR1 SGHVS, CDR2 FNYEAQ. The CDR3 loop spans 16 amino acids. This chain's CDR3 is CASSKTADRNQESMDF. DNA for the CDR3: TGTGCCAGCAGCAAAACCGCAGACAGGAATCAAGAGAGCATGGACTTC.